The clone carrying this T cell receptor (beta chain) has only a few counts. The antigen is not known. In making TCR beta libraries, quantitative 5'-RACE with molecular barcodes was used. One entry per CDR3 protein, called by TCRdb with MiXCR from the 5' RACE reads. This table has 200,000 to 250,000 distinct CDR3 sequences, roughly 18% appearing once. This record comes from a study of CD8 T cells in ankylosing spondylitis. V shed 0 bases and J shed 2 bases, with 22 bases lying between them. The CDR3 is made up of 20 amino acids. Germline CDR1 is LGHNA and CDR2 is YSLEER. Findings and limits, study-wide: Earlier authors reported some of these motif variants in reactive arthritis synovial fluid and blood. Disease-linked clones bore a CD8+ phenotype, appearing relatively rarely in peripheral blood. There was reportedly significant enrichment of clones that were disease-linked in matched ankylosing spondylitis synovial fluid. About 8 highly homologous variants made up a TCR beta motif, and this motif appeared characteristic of ankylosing spondylitis blood.

This chain joins TRBV4-3 and TRBJ2-2, with a tentative D call TRBD1 (6 bases). This TCR came from a male donor with ankylosing spondylitis. The sample consisted of blood, either unsorted or a sorted T cell fraction (not recorded which). CDR3 DNA: TGCGCCAGCAGCCAAGATGTGGATAAATGGGCAGGGGATAACACCGGGGAGCTGTTTTTT. Residues: CASSQDVDKWAGDNTGELFF.